This TCR beta chain was identified in a study of blood T cell repertoires in COVID-19. Study details: Acute and convalescent COVID-19 specimens originated in the United States, Italy and Spain.

This CDR3 comprises 16 residues. Trimming took off 5 bases at V and 0 bases at J, with 14 bases between the two ends. Germline V CDR1 and CDR2: SGHRS, YFSETQ. Participants, about 18 to 90 years old, spanned about 26 US areas. Recovered status applied to Cohort 3 donors who had two consecutive negative PCRs. It also applied to those with clearance or with symptom resolution. How the authors handled the data: The authors estimated nucleated cell counts from reference gene primer amplification. Clones were sequenced by immunoSEQ multiplex PCR, and TCRdb holds only the in-frame ones, with some missing. V and J calls and clone size are copied from that table; D and trimming were computed from the DNA. The sample lists around 330,000 clones, around nine tenths occurring once. In this sample, this clone turned up a few times.

What was sequenced was PBMCs or T cells enriched from blood (not recorded which). The rearrangement uses TRBV5-1 and TRBJ2-2, with a weak D call TRBD2 (6 bases). The sequence was obtained from a man aged 60 to 75 who had recovered from COVID-19. The CDR3 nucleotides are TGCGCCAGCAGTATAGGCGGGGCCTCGAACACCGGGGAGCTGTTTTTT. Translation gives CASSIGGASNTGELFF.